These 7 T cell receptor beta chains originate from one sample sequenced in a study of cytomegalovirus exposure and HLA in healthy donors. Produced via immunoSEQ multiplex PCR; TCRdb's table is partial and in-frame only. Altogether some 130,000 clones are present, 70% to 85% being singletons, with the ten largest covering 25% to 30%. Input material: PBMCs. These receptors were taken from a young man in good health and CMV-seropositive.

This chain joins TRBV15 and TRBJ1-3, with D uncertain. CDR3 length: 12 amino acids. Trimming took off 5 bases at V and 0 bases at J, with 2 bases between the two ends. CDR1 is LNHNV, CDR2 YYDKDF, per germline (reference sequence). This CDR3 is CATSYSGNTIYF. The CDR3 DNA reads TGTGCCACCAGCTACTCTGGAAACACCATATATTTT.

This sequence joins TRBV5-1 and TRBJ1-6; TRBD1 aligns across 7 bases. The germline CDR1 and CDR2 sequences are SGHRS and YFSETQ. CDR3 size: 14 residues. The J segment lost 9 bases and the V segment lost 0 bases, leaving 3 bases of the junction unmatched. As DNA, the CDR3 is TGCGCCAGCAGCTTGGAAGGGGGCTCTTCACCCCTCCACTTT. It is translated as CASSLEGGSSPLHF.

The rearrangement uses TRBV5-8 and TRBJ2-5; 10 bases are shared with TRBD1. Germline V gene data show CDR1 as SGHTS and CDR2 as YDEGEE. The CDR3 is made up of 15 amino acids. Trimming removed 2 bases from V and 5 bases from J; junction bases left unmatched: 6. CDR3: CASSFGQGGGETQYF. The CDR3 DNA sequence: TGTGCCAGCAGCTTCGGACAGGGGGGAGGGGAGACCCAGTACTTC.

The CDR3 reads CSVLDHTGVGELFF. The CDR3 nucleotides read TGCAGCGTGCTTGACCACACCGGGGTCGGGGAGCTGTTTTTT. V and J are TRBV29-1 and TRBJ2-2, with D possibly being TRBD2 (5 bases). Germline lookup yields CDR1 SQVTM and CDR2 ANQGSEA. The CDR3 sequence is 14 residues long. The V end lost 6 bases, the J end lost 7 bases, and 18 bases lay between the germline ends.

The chain combines TRBV7-2 with TRBJ2-2, with TRBD2 matching over 7 bases. CDR1 and CDR2 from the germline V gene are SGHTA and FQGNSA. This CDR3 region has 14 residues. V trimming: 5 bases; J trimming: 1 base; junction bases outside the gene matches: 1. The DNA for the CDR3 is TGTGCCAGCAGCCGCGGGGGGAACACCGGGGAGCTGTTTTTT. This encodes CASSRGGNTGELFF.

This clone came up once. The chain couples TRBV5-1 to TRBJ2-3, with 10 positions matching TRBD1. The germline CDR1 and CDR2 sequences are SGHRS and YFSETQ. CDR3 length: 15 residues. Germline trimming cut 4 bases from V and 5 bases from J; bases unmatched to any gene: 7. The CDR3: CASSPGQGSGDTQYF. CDR3 nucleotides: TGCGCCAGCAGCCCGGGACAGGGGAGCGGAGATACGCAGTATTTT. Variable domain in full (rest from reference TRBV5-1 and TRBJ2-3): KAGVTQTPRYLIKTRGQQVTLSCSPISGHRSVSWYQQTPGQGLQFLFEYFSETQRNKGNFPGRFSGRQFSNSRSEMNVSTLELGDSALYLCASSPGQGSGDTQYFGPGTRLTVL.

The chain links TRBV7-3 to TRBJ1-1, with a weak D call TRBD1 (6 bases). This CDR3 is built from 14 residues. CDR1 and CDR2 from the germline V gene are SGHTA and FQGTGA. V was trimmed by 1 base and J by 5 bases, leaving 11 bases between them. CDR3 sequence: CASSLSQGRTEAFF. Written as DNA, the CDR3 is TGTGCCAGCAGCTTAAGTCAGGGGAGAACTGAAGCTTTCTTT. The complete variable domain, with remaining parts taken from reference TRBV7-3 and TRBJ1-1, reads GAGVSQTPSNKVTEKGKYVELRCDPISGHTALYWYRQSLGQGPEFLIYFQGTGAADDSGLPNDRFFAVRPEGSVSTLKIQRTERGDSAVYLCASSLSQGRTEAFFGQGTRLTVV.